Detailed here is one TCR beta chain. Authors' analysis steps: Reference gene primer amplification gave estimated nucleated cell counts. Measured with immunoSEQ multiplex PCR; TCRdb has only the in-frame clones, and not every one. D and trimming were read from the DNA, whereas the V and J calls and clone size are those reported in that table. The sample lists about 190,000 clones; roughly 79% were seen once. The data originate from a study of blood T cell repertoires in COVID-19. Study-wide context: There were acute and convalescent COVID-19 samples, and they came from the United States, Italy and Spain. Sources were T cells, B-cell-depleted T cells, or PBMCs; the material itself was cDNA or gDNA.

The TCR was taken from a woman aged 70-85 years with acute or convalescent COVID-19. Source material: peripheral blood.

The CDR3 sequence: CAWVGQGASGYTF. The CDR3 DNA sequence: TGTGCCTGGGTTGGACAGGGGGCATCTGGCTACACCTTC. The chain couples TRBV30 to TRBJ1-2; 11 nucleotides match TRBD1. V shed 5 bases, J shed 7 bases, and the junction held 6 bases outside the gene matches. This CDR3 spans 13 amino acids. Germline-derived CDR1 and CDR2 are GTSNPN and SVGIG (reference sequence). Based on the CDR3 plus reference TRBV30 and TRBJ1-2, the full variable domain is SQTIHQWPATLVQPVGSPLSLECTVEGTSNPNLYWYRQAAGRGLQLLFYSVGIGQISSEVPQNLSASRPQDRQFILSSKKLLLSDSGFYLCAWVGQGASGYTFGSGTRLTVV.